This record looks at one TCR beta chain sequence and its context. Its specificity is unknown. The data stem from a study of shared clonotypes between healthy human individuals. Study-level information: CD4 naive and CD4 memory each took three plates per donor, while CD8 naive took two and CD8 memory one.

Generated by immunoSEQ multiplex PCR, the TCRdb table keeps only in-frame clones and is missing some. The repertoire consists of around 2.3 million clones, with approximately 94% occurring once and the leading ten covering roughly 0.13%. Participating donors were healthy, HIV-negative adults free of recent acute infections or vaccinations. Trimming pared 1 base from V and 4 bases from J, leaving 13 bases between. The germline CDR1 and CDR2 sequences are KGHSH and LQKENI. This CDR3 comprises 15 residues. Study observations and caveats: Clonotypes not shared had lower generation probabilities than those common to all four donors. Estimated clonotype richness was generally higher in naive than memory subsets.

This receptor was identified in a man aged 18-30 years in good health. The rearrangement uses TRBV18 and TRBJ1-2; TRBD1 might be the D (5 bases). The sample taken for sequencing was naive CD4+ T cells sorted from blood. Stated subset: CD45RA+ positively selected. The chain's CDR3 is CASSPQDSAVYGYTF. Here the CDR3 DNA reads TGTGCCAGCTCACCACAAGACAGTGCCGTCTATGGCTACACCTTC.